This TCR beta chain appears in the sequencing data of a study of chemoradiotherapy in HPV16-positive cancers. Study details: Candidate HPV-specific T-cell clones and common TCR motifs came from functional assays in a couple of HPV16-positive patients. Regarding the study as a whole: HPV-responsive T-cell expansion during chemoradiotherapy was linked to improved recurrence-free survival in HPV16-positive patients. Candidate HPV-specific clones and E7-related TCR motifs grew in tumor during treatment.

The repertoire was sequenced with immunoSEQ multiplex PCR; TCRdb's copy has only in-frame clones and lacks some. The sample includes roughly 20,000 clones, approximately 84% of them seen just once. Germline assignment: CDR1 MNHEY and CDR2 SVGAGI. V gave up 6 bases and J gave up 10 bases, with 19 bases separating them. The CDR3 spans 14 residues. Repertoires were sampled repeatedly during chemoradiotherapy. A note on this clone: No antigen is known for it.

V and J are TRBV6-5 and TRBJ2-1; possible D gene TRBD1, 6 bases. This clonotype was obtained from a human donor with HPV-associated anogenital cancer. Sequences were derived from blood, sampled from a patient who underwent chemoradiotherapy. The CDR3 loop is CASRRTPTGSEQFF. Here the CDR3 DNA reads TGTGCCAGCAGGAGAACTCCTACAGGGTCGGAGCAGTTCTTC.